This TCR beta chain was sequenced for a study of PD-1 blockade in mismatch repair-deficient tumors. Study-level findings and limits: After pembrolizumab, tumor-resident clones rose rapidly, then generally contracted before radiologic responses.

Profiling relied on immunoSEQ multiplex PCR, and the TCRdb table lists in-frame clones only, not all of them. Of 45,000 to 55,000 clones detected, 81% appear once; the ten largest clones hold approximately 8.4%. Worth noting for this clone: Its specificity is not known.

TCRs were sequenced from a few patients responding to pembrolizumab. Losses at the gene ends were 0 bases for V and 6 bases for J; bases not matched to a gene: 12. Germline assignment: CDR1 SGDLS and CDR2 YYNGEE. This CDR3 is built from 18 residues. The sample was peripheral blood, taken approximately 20 weeks after starting pembrolizumab. This sequence was found in an adult with mismatch repair-deficient cancer. This chain connects TRBV9 to TRBJ2-1; 10 bases agree with TRBD2. The CDR3 nucleotides read TGTGCCAGCAGCGTAGAAGCCTCCGGGACTAGCGAGTTCAATGAGCAGTTCTTC. This translates into CASSVEASGTSEFNEQFF. The complete variable domain, with remaining parts taken from reference TRBV9 and TRBJ2-1, reads DSGVTQTPKHLITATGQRVTLRCSPRSGDLSVYWYQQSLDQGLQFLIQYYNGEERAKGNILERFSAQQFPDLHSELNLSSLELGDSALYFCASSVEASGTSEFNEQFFGPGTRLTVL.